The 28 T cell receptor beta chains listed next were all sequenced from one sample in a study of blood T cells in healthy people across ages. The second PCR ran roughly 6 to 12 cycles with a sample-barcoded 5' primer and J-beta primers. TCRdb ran MiXCR on the 5' RACE reads and lists one entry per CDR3 protein. The sample records around 990,000 distinct CDR3 sequences, under 30% being singletons. These data are also associated with another study on T cells of mothers and their children.

What was sequenced was blood. The receptors shown here come from a girl aged 2 to 10 in good health.

This clonotype has ten or more counts. The genes are TRBV12-3 or TRBV12-4 and TRBJ2-3; TRBD1 or TRBD2 may be the D gene (6 bases each). This CDR3 has 17 amino acids. Trimming removed 5 bases at V and 0 bases at J, with 18 bases between. This CDR3 is CASSPLGAGSSTDTQYF. CDR3 bases: TGTGCCAGCAGTCCCCTGGGGGCGGGGTCGAGCACAGATACGCAGTATTTT.

The V and J genes are TRBV7-2 and TRBJ2-5; 8 bases agree with TRBD1. Unmatched junction bases numbered 4, after V lost 4 bases and J lost 3 bases. The CDR3 loop spans 14 amino acids. CDR1 SGHTA and CDR2 FQGNSA come from the germline V gene. The CDR3 loop reads CASSSKTGEETQYF. The DNA for the CDR3 is TGTGCCAGCAGCTCGAAGACAGGGGAAGAGACCCAGTACTTC.

This clonotype has only a few counts. This chain connects TRBV20-1 to TRBJ2-4, with TRBD2 matching 7 bases. CDR3 length: 15 amino acids. Trimming at V came to 3 bases and at J to 9 bases, leaving 14 bases not matched to a gene. Germline V gene data show CDR1 as DFQATT and CDR2 as SNEGSKA (reference sequence). The CDR3 region is CSASIQYGRIVIQYF. In nucleotides, the CDR3 is TGCAGTGCTAGCATTCAGTACGGGAGGATCGTCATTCAGTACTTC.

The rearrangement uses TRBV29-1 and TRBJ2-1; D is perhaps TRBD1 or TRBD2 (5 bases each). Per the germline V gene, CDR1 is SQVTM and CDR2 is ANQGSEA. Trimming cost V 6 bases and J 4 bases, with 10 bases left between them. This CDR3 is built from 12 residues. CDR3 in DNA: TGCAGCGTGGGGACCGCGTACAATGAGCAGTTCTTC. This gives the protein CSVGTAYNEQFF.

The chain recombines TRBV7-9 with TRBJ2-1; D unclear. With 5 bases removed from V and 6 bases from J, the gap between germline ends came to 8 bases. The CDR3 is 12 amino acids. The V gene's germline CDR1 is SEHNR and CDR2 FQNEAQ (reference sequence). The CDR3 region has the DNA TGTGCCAGCAGCGCCTGGATCAATGAGCAGTTCTTC. It codes for CASSAWINEQFF.

In its sample, this clonotype was seen a few times. The chain is built from TRBV5-8 and TRBJ2-3; D gene ambiguous. V lost 2 bases, J lost 0 bases, and 10 bases lay in between. The CDR3 loop spans 15 amino acids. The germline gives CDR1 SGHTS, CDR2 YDEGEE. CDR3 nucleotides: TGTGCCAGCAGCTTTACGGTCTCTAGCACAGATACGCAGTATTTT. Encoded protein: CASSFTVSSTDTQYF.

The CDR3 spells CASSSTGTAKNIQYF. The CDR3 DNA is TGTGCCAGCAGCTCGACCGGGACAGCCAAAAACATTCAGTACTTC. The chain combines TRBV13 with TRBJ2-4, with D perhaps TRBD1 or TRBD2 (5 bases each). Germline V lookup: CDR1 PRHDT, CDR2 FYEKMQ (reference sequence). The CDR3 runs to 15 residues. The V and J ends lost 4 bases and 0 bases respectively, with 10 bases between them.

This clonotype has just a few counts. The chain employs TRBV29-1 and TRBJ2-5; either TRBD1 or TRBD2 may fit D (5 bases each). CDR3 length equals 12 residues. The V end was cut by 7 bases, the J end by 4 bases, with 13 bases between. Germline CDR1 SQVTM, CDR2 ANQGSEA. The CDR3 here is CSGYQGPETQYF. CDR3 DNA sequence: TGCAGCGGCTATCAGGGACCAGAGACCCAGTACTTC.

This rearrangement joins TRBV19 to TRBJ1-5; 7 bases map to TRBD1. Germline CDR1 is LNHDA and CDR2 is SQIVND (reference sequence). The CDR3 is 14 residues long. The junction had 9 bases not matched to a gene; V was cut back by 7 bases and J by 6 bases. The CDR3 coding sequence is TGTGCCAGTACGGAGGGGGCGCCGAGTCAGCCCCAGCATTTT. It codes for CASTEGAPSQPQHF.

The rearrangement joins TRBV10-3 to TRBJ2-1, with D unresolved. The DNA end is more similar to TRBJ2-5, so the J call may be wrong. The length of the CDR3 is 15 residues. Germline V gene sequence: CDR1 ENHRY, CDR2 SYGVKD. CDR3 DNA sequence: TGTGCCATCAGTGACTCCGACCGGGCCGCGGAGACCCAGTACTTC. Its translation is CAISDSDRAAETQYF.

The CDR3 loop is CASSSTQGNEKLFF. The CDR3 DNA reads TGTGCCAGCAGTTCGACCCAGGGTAATGAAAAACTGTTTTTT. The chain links TRBV7-9 to TRBJ1-4; a weak D match, TRBD1 (5 bases). In germline, CDR1 is SEHNR, CDR2 FQNEAQ (reference sequence). The CDR3 runs to 14 residues. V lost 6 bases to trimming and J lost 4 bases, with 12 bases between them.

The chain recombines TRBV29-1 with TRBJ1-2; maybe TRBD1 (5 bases). Per the germline V gene, CDR1 is SQVTM and CDR2 is ANQGSEA. Trimming took 6 bases from V and 6 from J, leaving 11 bases between them. This CDR3 contains 11 residues. The CDR3 protein is CSVGDGDGYTF. The DNA of the CDR3 is TGCAGCGTAGGGGACGGAGATGGCTACACCTTC.

There are a few counts of this clonotype. The rearrangement joins TRBV29-1 to TRBJ2-3; the D gene is possibly TRBD1 (7 bases). Deletions cut 7 bases from V and 8 bases from J, with 19 bases between. Per the germline V gene, CDR1 is SQVTM and CDR2 is ANQGSEA. The CDR3 is 13 amino acids. For the CDR3, the DNA is TGCAGCGCTACCGACAGGGAGGTAGTTACGCAGTATTTT. Protein product: CSATDREVVTQYF.

This chain joins TRBV25-1 and TRBJ2-5, with D perhaps matching TRBD2 (6 bases). Germline CDR1 reads MGHDK; CDR2 reads SYGVNS. The CDR3 totals 14 residues. Trimming cost V 4 bases and J 4 bases, with 13 bases left between them. The CDR3, as DNA: TGTGCCAGCAGTGTAGGCGGGGTGGGAGAGACCCAGTACTTC. Its protein is CASSVGGVGETQYF.

The V gene is TRBV28, the J gene TRBJ2-1; possibly TRBD1 or TRBD2 for D (5 bases each). The J call may be faulty, since TRBJ2-5 better matches the DNA end. Looked up from germline, CDR1 is MDHEN and CDR2 is SYDVKM. This CDR3 contains 13 residues. In DNA, the CDR3 is TGTGCCAGCAGAGGCTTAGGGACCCAGACCCAGTACTTC. It codes for CASRGLGTQTQYF.

The chain links TRBV6-6 to TRBJ1-1; maybe TRBD1 (5 bases). V dropped 1 base and J dropped 7 bases, with 10 bases sitting between them. The CDR3 totals 13 residues. Germline V gives CDR1 MNHNY, CDR2 SVGAGI (reference sequence). DNA for the CDR3: TGTGCCAGCAGTTACTTTTTGGGGGGTGAAGCTTTCTTT. Translated: CASSYFLGGEAFF.

The V gene is TRBV6-1, the J gene TRBJ1-4; 7 nucleotides align to TRBD1. V trimming: 6 bases; J trimming: 8 bases; junction bases outside the gene matches: 6. Germline V CDR1 and CDR2: MNHNS, SASEGT. The length of the CDR3 is 13 residues. The CDR3 DNA follows: TGTGCCAGCAGCGATAACAGGGGAGAAAAACTGTTTTTT. Translation: CASSDNRGEKLFF.

This chain links TRBV5-1 with TRBJ2-1; D unresolved. This CDR3 comprises 15 residues. Germline CDR1 is SGHRS and CDR2 is YFSETQ. The V end lost 0 bases, the J end lost 0 bases, and 7 bases lay between the germline ends. CDR3 nucleotides: TGCGCCAGCAGCTTGGAATGGGGCTCCTACAATGAGCAGTTCTTC. Translating it yields CASSLEWGSYNEQFF.

This clonotype was counted only a few times. The chain employs TRBV27 and TRBJ2-7; 13 bases fit TRBD2. This CDR3 region has 17 residues. Germline CDR1 and CDR2: MNHEY and SMNVEV (reference sequence). The J segment lost 3 bases and the V segment lost 4 bases, leaving 9 bases of the junction unmatched. The CDR3 DNA is TGTGCCAGCAGTTCAGGGCACGGGACTAGCGGGATCTACGAGCAGTACTTC. Amino acid sequence: CASSSGHGTSGIYEQYF.

The rearrangement joins TRBV3-1 to TRBJ2-4, with a possible D match to TRBD2 (5 bases). Trimming cost V 2 bases and J 4 bases, with 9 bases left between them. Germline V gives CDR1 LGHDT, CDR2 YNNKEL (reference sequence). This CDR3 contains 14 residues. The CDR3, as DNA: TGTGCCAGCAGCCAAAGTGGGGAGAAAAACATTCAGTACTTC. The encoded protein is CASSQSGEKNIQYF.

This clonotype was seen a few times. CDR3 loop: CASSRWTGGDYEQYF. The CDR3 nucleotides read TGTGCCAGCAGCCGCTGGACAGGGGGCGATTACGAGCAGTACTTC. The rearrangement uses TRBV11-2 and TRBJ2-7, with TRBD1 matching 11 bases. This CDR3 spans 15 amino acids. Germline values: CDR1 SGHAT, CDR2 FQNNGV. Trimming cost V 5 bases and J 4 bases; bases outside gene matches: 7.

The V call is TRBV12-3 or TRBV12-4, the J call TRBJ1-1, with 11 bases lining up with TRBD1. The junction had 4 bases not matched to a gene; V was cut back by 5 bases and J by 2 bases. The CDR3 loop spans 15 amino acids. The CDR3 nucleotides read TGTGCCAGCAGTCCCTGGACAGGGGGCAACACTGAAGCTTTCTTT. Encoded protein: CASSPWTGGNTEAFF.

Written as DNA, the CDR3 is TGCAGTGCCTACCCCAGCGGGAGTCCCTTTTACGAGCAGTACTTC. As protein: CSAYPSGSPFYEQYF. V and J are TRBV20-1 and TRBJ2-7; 8 nucleotides match TRBD2. Per the germline V gene, CDR1 is DFQATT and CDR2 is SNEGSKA (reference sequence). With 6 bases clipped from V and 4 bases from J, the junction kept 14 bases outside the gene matches. The CDR3 spans 15 residues.

This sequence joins TRBV7-2 and TRBJ2-5, with D perhaps being TRBD1 or TRBD2 (5 bases each). CDR3 size: 14 residues. V was cut by 5 bases and J by 1 base, with 11 bases left in between. Looked up from germline, CDR1 is SGHTA and CDR2 is FQGNSA. This CDR3 reads CASSRGDPQETQYF. In DNA, the CDR3 is TGTGCCAGCAGCAGAGGGGACCCCCAAGAGACCCAGTACTTC.

The gene calls are TRBV3-1 and TRBJ1-1; 10 bases are shared with TRBD1. The length of the CDR3 is 14 residues. Per the germline V gene, CDR1 is LGHDT and CDR2 is YNNKEL (reference sequence). Germline trimming cut 1 base from V and 5 bases from J; bases unmatched to any gene: 1. Here the CDR3 reads CASSQGTGGTEAFF. The CDR3 nucleotides are TGTGCCAGCAGCCAAGGGACAGGGGGGACTGAAGCTTTCTTT.

Only a few counts were recorded for this clonotype. The V gene is TRBV9, the J gene TRBJ2-3; D unclear. The CDR3 covers 14 residues. V shed 2 bases and J shed 3 bases, with 10 bases lying between them. Germline values: CDR1 SGDLS, CDR2 YYNGEE. In nucleotides, the CDR3 is TGTGCCAGCAGCGTGGCGGTTTGGACAGATACGCAGTATTTT. This codes for CASSVAVWTDTQYF.

The chain is built from TRBV5-6 and TRBJ2-7; TRBD1 aligns across 7 bases. Germline-derived CDR1 and CDR2 are SGHDT and YYEEEE. Unmatched junction bases numbered 6, after V lost 8 bases and J lost 1 base. CDR3 length: 13 amino acids. The DNA of the CDR3 is TGTGCCAGTCCTCCGGGACAGTCCTACGAGCAGTACGTC. Translating gives CASPPGQSYEQYV.

The chain joins TRBV29-1 to TRBJ1-2; D not certain. V was clipped by 6 bases and J by 0 bases, with 8 bases between them. The length of the CDR3 is 12 residues. CDR1 and CDR2 from the germline V gene are SQVTM and ANQGSEA. DNA of the CDR3: TGCAGCGTGGAGTATTCTAACTATGGCTACACCTTC. Its protein is CSVEYSNYGYTF.